The T cell receptor beta chain described here comes from a study of beta chain features in type 1 diabetes. Turning to the study itself: Regarding age, gender and cell yields, patients proved similar to healthy donors. Study-level points and caveats: Naive, central memory and Treg TCRB repertoires appeared more alike in patients than in healthy donors. cDNA-based reads could over-represent cells with high TCR expression. There was a moderate but significant shortening of TCRB CDR3s in all four CD4+ subsets of Type 1 diabetes patients.

The authors sorted CD4+ naive, central memory, regulatory and stem cell-like memory cells via CD45RO/CCR7/CD25/CD127/CD95/CD27. Of the isolated RNA, all was reverse transcribed, and so the sequenced material was expressed TCRB transcripts. Only in-frame clones appear in the TCRdb table, and some are missing; sequencing was by immunoSEQ multiplex PCR. The data show a few hundred thousand clones, 11% to 15% seen once. Trimming at V came to 5 bases and at J to 5 bases, leaving 9 bases not matched to a gene. CDR3 size: 15 residues. CDR1 and CDR2 from the germline V gene are SGHAT and FQNNGV. This clone appeared a few times. Its antigen is still unknown.

The clonotype comes from a young man with type 1 diabetes. Sample: naive CD4+ T cells from blood. The chain is built from TRBV11-2 and TRBJ2-7; 10 bases are shared with TRBD2. CDR3 sequence: CASSALAGVVHEQYF. The CDR3 bases are TGTGCCAGCAGCGCGCTAGCGGGAGTTGTCCACGAGCAGTACTTC.